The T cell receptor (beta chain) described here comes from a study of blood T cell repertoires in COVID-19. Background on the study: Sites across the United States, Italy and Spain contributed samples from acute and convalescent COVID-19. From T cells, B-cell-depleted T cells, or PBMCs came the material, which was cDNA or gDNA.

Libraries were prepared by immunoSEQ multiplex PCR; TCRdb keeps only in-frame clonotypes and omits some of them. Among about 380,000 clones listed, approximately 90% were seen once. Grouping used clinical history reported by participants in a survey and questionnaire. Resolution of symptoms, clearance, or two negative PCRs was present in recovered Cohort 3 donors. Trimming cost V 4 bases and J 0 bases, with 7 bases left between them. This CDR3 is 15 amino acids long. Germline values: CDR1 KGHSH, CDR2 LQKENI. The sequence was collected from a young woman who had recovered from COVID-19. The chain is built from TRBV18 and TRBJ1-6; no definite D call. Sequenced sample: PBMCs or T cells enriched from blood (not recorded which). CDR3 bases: TGTGCCAGCTCACGGGAGAGCTCCTATAATTCACCCCTCCACTTT. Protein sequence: CASSRESSYNSPLHF.